The clone carrying this T cell receptor beta chain is labeled large. The antigen remains unidentified. Thyroid surgery was preceded by no treatment in any patient. The data stem from a study of metastatic and nonmetastatic thyroid tumors. With MiXCR, TCRdb reprocessed the PCR reads. Here the sample spans some 20,000 clones, roughly 23% being singletons. CDR1 and CDR2 from the germline V gene are MNHEY and SMNVEV (reference sequence). Trimming removed 3 bases at V and 6 bases at J, with 8 bases between. The CDR3 has 12 residues. Study-wide results and limits: Reportedly, malignant thyroid tumors had significantly higher TCR beta diversity than benign nodules, in blood and tumor.

This receptor was taken from a female donor with papillary thyroid cancer or a benign thyroid nodule (not recorded which). Some clones in this sample may be carry-over from other donors' samples. Sequenced material: tumor tissue. This rearrangement joins TRBV27 to TRBJ1-1; no clear D gene. The CDR3 loop is CASSFAPPEAFF. The CDR3, as DNA: TGTGCCAGCAGTTTTGCTCCCCCTGAAGCTTTCTTT.